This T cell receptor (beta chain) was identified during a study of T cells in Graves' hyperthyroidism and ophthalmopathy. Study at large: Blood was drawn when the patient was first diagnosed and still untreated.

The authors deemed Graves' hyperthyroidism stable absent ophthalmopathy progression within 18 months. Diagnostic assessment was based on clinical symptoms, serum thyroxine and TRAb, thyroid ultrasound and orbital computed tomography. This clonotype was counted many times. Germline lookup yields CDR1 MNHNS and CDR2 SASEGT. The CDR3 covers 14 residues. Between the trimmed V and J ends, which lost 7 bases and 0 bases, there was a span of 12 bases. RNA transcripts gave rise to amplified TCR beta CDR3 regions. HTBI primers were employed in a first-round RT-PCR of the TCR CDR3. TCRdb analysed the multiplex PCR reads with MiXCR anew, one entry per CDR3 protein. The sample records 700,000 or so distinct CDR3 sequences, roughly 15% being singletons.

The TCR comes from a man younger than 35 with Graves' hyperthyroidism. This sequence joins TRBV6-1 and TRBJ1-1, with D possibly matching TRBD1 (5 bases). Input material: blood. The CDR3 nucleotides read TGTGCCAGCACCTATGGGGGGATGAACACTGAAGCTTTCTTT. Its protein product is CASTYGGMNTEAFF.